This TCR beta chain derives from a study of cytomegalovirus exposure and HLA in healthy donors. Study outcomes and limitations: Among TCR beta chains, those listed as cytomegalovirus-associated numbered roughly 150.

This CDR3 is 13 amino acids long. CDR1 and CDR2 (germline): SEHNR, FQNEAQ (reference sequence). The V and J ends lost 5 bases and 5 bases, in that order; junction bases with no gene match: 3. A multiplex PCR was run with 60 Vbeta primers and 13 Jbeta primers. Here immunoSEQ multiplex PCR was the method, and the copy in TCRdb shows in-frame clones only, minus some. The sample contains over 110,000 clones, around 78% of which appear only once. Only a few counts were recorded for this clone. Its antigen is as yet unknown. The chain couples TRBV7-9 to TRBJ2-1, with 7 positions matching TRBD1. The sequenced material came from PBMCs. The receptor comes from a woman between 35 and 50 years old in good health and CMV-seropositive. The CDR3 DNA reads as TGTGCCAGCAGCGGGACAGCCGACAATGAGCAGTTCTTC. This gives the protein CASSGTADNEQFF.